The rows below give T cell receptor beta chains drawn from one sample of a study of Graves' ophthalmopathy and Graves' hyperthyroidism. TCRdb reprocessed the multiplex PCR reads with MiXCR, giving one entry per CDR3 protein. This table holds about 700,000 distinct CDR3 sequences, around 40% found once. The sample consisted of peripheral blood. The receptor set was obtained from an adult man with Graves' ophthalmopathy. The CDR3 runs from the conserved cysteine through the conserved F or W. The order of the fields is J gene, CDR3 length, clone size, V gene, D gene, CDR3 DNA, CDR3 protein. A D gene is named only where the DNA matches it firmly. The size field is filled for only some rows; it gives once, few, many or a size class.

TRBJ2-7	14	many	TRBV2	TRBD1	TGTGCCAGCAACTTACAGGGGCTAGGAGATGAGCAGTACTTC	CASNLQGLGDEQYF
TRBJ2-7	15	many	TRBV7-9	TRBD2	TGTGCCAGCAGCTTCCAAGCGGGAGGCTCCTACGAGCAGTACTTC	CASSFQAGGSYEQYF
TRBJ1-1	16	-	TRBV7-2	TRBD1	TGTGCCAGCAGCGAGGCTTACAGGGGGTCGAACACTGAAGCTTTCTTT	CASSEAYRGSNTEAFF
TRBJ1-5	16	many	TRBV24-1	-	TGTGCCACCAGTGATGGACAGTCCAATAGCAATCAGCCCCAGCATTTT	CATSDGQSNSNQPQHF
TRBJ1-2	13	-	TRBV29-1	-	TGCAGCGTAGAGCCCAGGAGGAGCTATGGCTACACCTTC	CSVEPRRSYGYTF
TRBJ2-7	15	-	TRBV20-1	-	TGCAGTGCTAGACCCCGGGACACCGATTCCTACGAGCAGTACTTC	CSARPRDTDSYEQYF
TRBJ2-7	16	-	TRBV4-2	TRBD2	TGTGCCAGCAGCCAGGCGGGACTAGCGGGAGCTTACGAGCAGTACTTC	CASSQAGLAGAYEQYF
TRBJ2-2	16	once	TRBV9	-	TGTGCCAGCAGCTCGATGGGACTTACGAACACCGGGGAGCTGTTTTTT	CASSSMGLTNTGELFF
TRBJ2-7	12	many	TRBV2	-	TGTGCCAGCAGTCAGGAATCGGGGGCTGCGTACTTC	CASSQESGAAYF
TRBJ1-4	13	few	TRBV19	-	TGTGCCAGTCAGGACAGCCGGGGCGAAAAACTGTTTTTT	CASQDSRGEKLFF
TRBJ1-3	14	many	TRBV25-1	-	TGTGCCAGCAGCTTTGGGCAGGCCGGAAACACCATATATTTT	CASSFGQAGNTIYF
TRBJ1-1	18	many	TRBV19	TRBD1	TGTGCCAGTAGTACTCTGGGACAGGGGTCCTGGAAGGACACTGAAGCTTTCTTT	CASSTLGQGSWKDTEAFF
TRBJ2-7	18	-	TRBV7-2	TRBD2	TGTGCCAGCAGCCAAATCAGGACTAGCGGGACCCGCTCCTACGAGCAGTACTTC	CASSQIRTSGTRSYEQYF
TRBJ1-6	12	many	TRBV6-6	-	TGTGCCAGCAGTTACTCCCAAGCACCCCTCCACTTT	CASSYSQAPLHF
TRBJ1-6	15	-	TRBV14	TRBD1	TGTGCCAGCAGCCCGTGGACAGGGTTGGATTCACCCCTCCACTTT	CASSPWTGLDSPLHF
TRBJ1-6	14	-	TRBV20-1	TRBD1	TGCAGTGCTAGACCGCGGACAGGGGGCCCACCCCTCCACTTT	CSARPRTGGPPLHF
TRBJ1-5	15	-	TRBV24-1	TRBD1	TGTGCCAGCGGGGACAGGGGATCGGGCAATCAGCCCCAGCATTTT	CASGDRGSGNQPQHF
TRBJ1-6	14	many	TRBV2	-	TGTGCCAGCAGTGTCTCGGAATTGATTTCACCCCTCCACTTT	CASSVSELISPLHF